This TCR beta chain emerged from a study of blood T cell repertoires in COVID-19. On the study more broadly: COVID-19 samples from acute and convalescent phases originated in the United States, Italy and Spain.

V lost 2 bases to trimming and J lost 7 bases; unmatched junction nucleotides: 3. The germline V gene has CDR1 MNHNY and CDR2 SVGAGI (reference sequence). The CDR3 consists of 14 residues. In the original workflow: Reference gene primer amplification gave estimated nucleated cell counts. Profiling relied on immunoSEQ multiplex PCR, and the TCRdb table lists in-frame clones only, not all of them. The V and J calls and clone size are taken from that table; D and trimming were inferred from the DNA. The sample yields around 91,000 clones, around 84% seen once. Source material: peripheral blood. This TCR came from an elderly man with acute or convalescent COVID-19. V and J are TRBV6-6 and TRBJ1-4; 8 nucleotides line up with TRBD1. This CDR3 is CASSYPGGSEKLFF. The CDR3 DNA reads as TGTGCCAGCAGTTACCCAGGGGGCAGTGAAAAACTGTTTTTT.